This entry describes one TCR beta chain. What it binds is not known. This CDR3 region has 13 residues. The germline gives CDR1 MRHNA, CDR2 SNTAGT. This sample stems from a study of CXCR3-negative and CXCR3-positive naive CD8 T cells. Findings and limits, study-wide: A higher hydrophobicity marked the TRB CDR3s of CXCR3-positive naive cells versus CXCR3-negative naive cells.

Triplicate sorts, a few hundred thousand cells apiece, were made for each CD8+ T cell subset. Cells classed as naive CD8+ T cells were CD45RO-CCR7+CD27+CD95-. The TRB cDNA libraries were prepared by 5' RACE with UMI labels. TCRdb re-analyzed the 5' RACE reads; it lists each CDR3 protein once, without DNA. The listing records tens of thousands of distinct CDR3 sequences. The sequencing input was naive CXCR3+ CD8+ T cells from blood. Subset indicated: CD45RO-CCR7+CD27+CD95- naive CD8+ T cells expressing CXCR3 (TNR3+). This receptor was taken from a human donor in good health. Some clones in this sample may be carry-over from other donors' samples. The rearrangement links TRBV6-4 to TRBJ1-1. CDR3 sequence: CASSDQGNTEAFF.